The 5 T cell receptor beta chains below come from one sample, sequenced in a study of Graves' ophthalmopathy and Graves' hyperthyroidism. Amplification targeted the TCR beta CDR3 regions, with RNA transcripts as the source material. HTBI primers were used in a first-round RT-PCR, which preceded a second-round multiplex PCR. One entry per CDR3 protein results from TCRdb running MiXCR on the multiplex PCR reads. The top ten hold 9.1% of the sample, which has fewer than 250,000 distinct CDR3 sequences, around 30% seen once. Sample: peripheral blood. The receptors derive from a middle-aged man with Graves' ophthalmopathy.

Ten or more counts support this clonotype. This chain joins TRBV12-3 or TRBV12-4 and TRBJ1-2; TRBD1 might be the D (6 bases). This CDR3 spans 15 amino acids. The V end was cut by 1 base, the J end by 5 bases, with 14 bases between. Written as DNA, the CDR3 is TGTGCCAGCAGTTTAGGGGGGGGCAAATTGTATGGCTACACCTTC. It codes for CASSLGGGKLYGYTF.

This clonotype was seen at least ten times. The chain uses TRBV27 and TRBJ2-3; no clear D gene. The CDR3 has 16 amino acids. Germline CDR1 MNHEY, CDR2 SMNVEV (reference sequence). With 4 bases removed from V and 0 bases from J, the gap between germline ends came to 14 bases. CDR3 residues: CASSWERAYSTDTQYF. The CDR3, as DNA: TGTGCCAGCAGTTGGGAAAGGGCCTATAGCACAGATACGCAGTATTTT.

This chain links TRBV6-5 with TRBJ1-5, with D unresolved. Germline V CDR1 and CDR2: MNHEY, SVGAGI. The V gene lost 2 bases and the J gene lost 3 bases, with 8 bases spanning the gap. CDR3 length: 14 amino acids. Written as DNA, the CDR3 is TGTGCCAGCAGTTACCAAGGACCCAATCAGCCCCAGCATTTT. This codes for CASSYQGPNQPQHF.

The chain recombines TRBV27 with TRBJ1-1, with D possibly matching TRBD1 (5 bases). CDR3 length: 14 amino acids. V lost 2 bases and J lost 4, with 11 bases in between. Germline V lookup: CDR1 MNHEY, CDR2 SMNVEV (reference sequence). The CDR3 nucleotides read TGTGCCAGCAGTTTAAGAGGGACCATCACTGAAGCTTTCTTT. Translated, it gives CASSLRGTITEAFF.

This clonotype occurred many times. The J gene is TRBJ2-5, the V gene TRBV11-2; 11 bases line up with TRBD2. V lost 1 base to trimming and J lost 7 bases; unmatched junction nucleotides: 5. Germline V gene sequence: CDR1 SGHAT, CDR2 FQNNGV. The CDR3 loop spans 15 amino acids. The CDR3 region is CASSLVAGGRGTQYF. The CDR3 nucleotides are TGTGCCAGCAGCTTAGTAGCGGGAGGGCGAGGGACCCAGTACTTC.